These 14 T cell receptor beta chains were all obtained from the same sample, sequenced in a study of T cells in tuberculosis. Produced via immunoSEQ multiplex PCR; TCRdb's table is partial and in-frame only. This sample yields 80,000 to 100,000 clones, of which roughly 88% are seen a single time; approximately 2% belongs to the top ten. Sorting used thawed, overnight-rested PBMC stained with anti-CD3, a viability dye and GMM-loaded CD1B tetramer. The lipid loaded on the CD1B tetramers was C32 glucose monomycolate from Rhodococcus equi. Specimen: CD1b-GMM tetramer-negative cells sorted from PBMCs. The receptors were sampled from an adult woman with latent tuberculosis.

The chain combines TRBV6-6 with TRBJ2-3; 8 positions agree with TRBD2. Germline CDR1 reads MNHNY; CDR2 reads SVGAGI (reference sequence). The CDR3 has 11 amino acids. V shed 4 bases and J 14 bases; nucleotides not matched to a gene: 5. The CDR3 DNA follows: TGTGCCAGCAGTTTAGCGGGGTTGCCGTATTTT. Translating gives CASSLAGLPYF.

This clone showed up just a few times. The chain combines TRBV18 with TRBJ1-1, with D possibly TRBD1 on 5 matching bases. From germline, CDR1 is KGHSH and CDR2 LQKENI. The CDR3 has 14 residues. Trimming removed 0 bases at V and 5 bases at J, with 10 bases between. The CDR3 loop reads CASSPPEQGTEAFF. CDR3 DNA: TGTGCCAGCTCACCACCAGAGCAGGGTACTGAAGCTTTCTTT. The full variable domain, completed using reference TRBV18 and TRBJ1-1, is NAGVMQNPRHLVRRRGQEARLRCSPMKGHSHVYWYRQLPEEGLKFMVYLQKENIIDESGMPKERFSAEFPKEGPSILRIQQVVRGDSAAYFCASSPPEQGTEAFFGQGTRLTVV.

The chain recombines TRBV29-1 with TRBJ1-1, with D possibly matching TRBD1 (6 bases). Germline V gives CDR1 SQVTM, CDR2 ANQGSEA. The CDR3 contains 13 residues. V lost 4 bases and J 5 bases, leaving 14 bases between the germline ends. CDR3 sequence (DNA): TGCAGCGTTGCGGGGGGGCTAAGTACTGAAGCTTTCTTT. Its protein is CSVAGGLSTEAFF.

This clone was detected only once. The chain employs TRBV15 and TRBJ1-3; D perhaps matches TRBD1 (5 bases). V lost 3 bases and J lost 0, with 15 bases in between. Germline loops: CDR1 LNHNV, CDR2 YYDKDF (reference sequence). This CDR3 contains 17 residues. In DNA form, the CDR3 reads TGTGCCACCAGCAGGCGGAGCAGGGCTATCTCTGGAAACACCATATATTTT. This encodes CATSRRSRAISGNTIYF.

This clone was counted once. The J gene is TRBJ2-7, the V gene TRBV19; the D gene is possibly TRBD1 (5 bases). The CDR3 contains 13 residues. Per germline, CDR1 LNHDA and CDR2 SQIVND (reference sequence). Trimming left V 5 bases short and J 2 bases short, with 10 bases between. This CDR3 is CASSPDSAYEQYF. CDR3 DNA sequence: TGTGCCAGTAGTCCAGACAGCGCCTACGAGCAGTACTTC.

The rearrangement joins TRBV5-4 to TRBJ1-2, with 8 nucleotides matching TRBD1. From germline, CDR1 is SGHNT and CDR2 YYREEE (reference sequence). The ends lost 3 bases at V and 7 bases at J; junction bases unmatched: 17. This CDR3 is built from 17 residues. In DNA, the CDR3 is TGTGCCAGCAGCTCCACACTGGGGGCAGGGGGCTTCGGTGGCTACACCTTC. Amino acids: CASSSTLGAGGFGGYTF. Together with reference TRBV5-4 and TRBJ1-2, the CDR3 gives the full variable domain: ETGVTQSPTHLIKTRGQQVTLRCSSQSGHNTVSWYQQALGQGPQFIFQYYREEENGRGNFPPRFSGLQFPNYSSELNVNALELDDSALYLCASSSTLGAGGFGGYTFGSGTRLTVV.

This chain joins TRBV12-5 and TRBJ1-2, with 7 nucleotides matching TRBD1. The ends lost 3 bases at V and 6 bases at J; junction bases unmatched: 4. The CDR3 is 13 amino acids. Per germline, CDR1 LGHNT and CDR2 FRNRAP. The CDR3 is CASGLQGLDGYTF. The CDR3 DNA reads TGTGCTAGTGGTTTACAGGGGCTTGATGGCTACACCTTC. Together with reference TRBV12-5 and TRBJ1-2, the CDR3 gives the full variable domain: DARVTQTPRHKVTEMGQEVTMRCQPILGHNTVFWYRQTMMQGLELLAYFRNRAPLDDSGMPKDRFSAEMPDATLATLKIQPSEPRDSAVYFCASGLQGLDGYTFGSGTRLTVV.

The chain combines TRBV29-1 with TRBJ1-2; TRBD1 matches 10 bases. J lost 5 bases, V lost 5 bases, and 2 bases had no gene match. The CDR3 totals 12 residues. Germline lookup yields CDR1 SQVTM and CDR2 ANQGSEA. CDR3 nucleotides: TGCAGCGTTAGGACAGGGGGATATGGCTACACCTTC. Translated: CSVRTGGYGYTF.

The chain carries TRBV9 and TRBJ2-3; tentatively, D is TRBD2 (7 bases). There are 15 residues in the CDR3. Germline-derived CDR1 and CDR2 are SGDLS and YYNGEE. Between the trimmed V and J ends, which lost 3 bases and 1 base, there was a span of 12 bases. CDR3 DNA sequence: TGTGCCAGCAGCGAGGGGGGGATACGCACAGATACGCAGTATTTT. Amino acids: CASSEGGIRTDTQYF.

The chain joins TRBV7-8 to TRBJ2-3, with TRBD1 as a possible D gene (5 bases). Germline V gene lookup returns CDR1 SGHVS and CDR2 FQNEAQ. The CDR3 length is 14 residues. V was pared by 5 bases and J by 3 bases, with 12 bases between. The CDR3 coding sequence is TGTGCCAGCAGCCCAATGTCAGGGACAGATACGCAGTATTTT. It translates to CASSPMSGTDTQYF.

The gene calls are TRBV19 and TRBJ1-2; TRBD1 matches at 7 bases. The CDR3 extends over 19 amino acids. Germline CDR1 and CDR2: LNHDA and SQIVND (reference sequence). The V gene end was trimmed by 3 bases and the J gene end by 6 bases; junction bases not matched to a gene: 22. The CDR3 sequence is CASSIGVFIRQGEKNGYTF. CDR3 nucleotide sequence: TGTGCCAGTAGTATCGGGGTTTTCATAAGACAGGGAGAAAAAAATGGCTACACCTTC.

The chain combines TRBV11-2 with TRBJ2-2; tentatively, D is TRBD1 (5 bases). Deletions cut 3 bases from V and 3 bases from J, with 11 bases between. CDR1 is SGHAT and CDR2 is FQNNGV in the germline V gene. The CDR3 extends over 15 amino acids. In DNA, the CDR3 is TGTGCCAGCAGCTTTAGGACACACGACACCGGGGAGCTGTTTTTT. Its translation: CASSFRTHDTGELFF.

V and J are TRBV10-3 and TRBJ2-1; TRBD2 might be the D (5 bases). There are 16 residues in the CDR3. Germline V gene lookup returns CDR1 ENHRY and CDR2 SYGVKD. Trimming removed 1 base at V and 1 base at J, with 11 bases between. In nucleotides, the CDR3 is TGTGCCATCAGTGAGTTTAAGAGGGATTCCTACAATGAGCAGTTCTTC. It yields the protein CAISEFKRDSYNEQFF.

This sequence joins TRBV7-9 and TRBJ1-2, with D possibly TRBD1 on 6 matching bases. The V gene lost 5 bases and the J gene lost 3 bases, with 25 bases spanning the gap. The CDR3 has 18 residues. Germline V lookup: CDR1 SEHNR, CDR2 FQNEAQ (reference sequence). The DNA for the CDR3 is TGTGCCAGCAGCCTCCGCTTTGGCCCTCGGGACACTTACTATGGCTACACCTTC. Protein product: CASSLRFGPRDTYYGYTF.